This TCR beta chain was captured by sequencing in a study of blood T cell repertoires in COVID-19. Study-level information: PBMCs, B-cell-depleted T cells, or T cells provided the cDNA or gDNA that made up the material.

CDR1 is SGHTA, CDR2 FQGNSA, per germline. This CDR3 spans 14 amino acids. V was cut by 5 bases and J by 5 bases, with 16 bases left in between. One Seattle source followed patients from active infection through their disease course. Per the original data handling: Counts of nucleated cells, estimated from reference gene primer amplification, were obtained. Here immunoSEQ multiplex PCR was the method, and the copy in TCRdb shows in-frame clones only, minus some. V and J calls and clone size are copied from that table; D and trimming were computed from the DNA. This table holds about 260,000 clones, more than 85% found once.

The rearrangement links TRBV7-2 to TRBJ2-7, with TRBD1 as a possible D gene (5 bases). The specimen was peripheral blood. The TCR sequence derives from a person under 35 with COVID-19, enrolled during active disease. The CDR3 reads CASSPRTPPNEQYF. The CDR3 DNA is TGTGCCAGCAGCCCCCGGACACCTCCCAACGAGCAGTACTTC.